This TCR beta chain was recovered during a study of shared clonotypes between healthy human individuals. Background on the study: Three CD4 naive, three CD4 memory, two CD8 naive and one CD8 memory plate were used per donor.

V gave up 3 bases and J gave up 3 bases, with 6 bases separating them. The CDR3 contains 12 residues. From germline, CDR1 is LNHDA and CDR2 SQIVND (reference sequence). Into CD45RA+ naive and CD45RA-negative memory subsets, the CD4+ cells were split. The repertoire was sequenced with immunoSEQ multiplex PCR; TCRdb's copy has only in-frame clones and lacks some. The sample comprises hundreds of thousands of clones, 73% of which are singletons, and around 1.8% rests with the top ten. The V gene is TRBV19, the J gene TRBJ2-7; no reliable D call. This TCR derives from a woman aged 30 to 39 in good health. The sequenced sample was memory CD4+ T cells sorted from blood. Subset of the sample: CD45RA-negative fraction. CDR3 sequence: CASSINGYEQYF. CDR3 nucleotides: TGTGCCAGTAGTATTAACGGCTACGAGCAGTACTTC.